This paragraph reports one TCR beta chain. There are many counts of this clonotype. This clone's antigen is unknown. Nothing much larger sits one base from this clone, and base qualities are not available. This specimen comes from a study of T cells in Graves' hyperthyroidism and ophthalmopathy (dated by TCRdb to 2018 to 2020). In the study overall: Peripheral blood was collected at initial diagnosis, before any treatment. To identify distinguishing TCR V-J signatures, a discovery cohort of 100 patients was used, comprising approximately 40 with Graves' ophthalmopathy and 57 with stable Graves' hyperthyroidism. Whether ophthalmopathy could be predicted prospectively was tested in an independent validation cohort made up of roughly 19 hyperthyroidism patients plus 17 patients who later progressed to ophthalmopathy. In addition, the study compared T-cell repertoires in thyroid tissue and in blood from about 6 Graves' hyperthyroidism patients. The approximately 100 discovery patients were randomly divided into training and test sets at a 7:3 ratio. TCR Vbeta CDR3 sequencing of 120 to 150 peripheral blood samples (under 45 ophthalmopathy, roughly 72 hyperthyroidism and approximately 17 progressor patients) is reported in the paper. Once sampling was done, hyperthyroidism patients were given methimazole at a starting dose of 30 mg daily, whereas ophthalmopathy patients were given high-dose intravenous methylprednisolone.

The TCR beta CDR3 regions were amplified from the RNA transcripts. For the first round of RT-PCR on the TCR CDR3, the HTBI primer set was used together with the Qiagen OneStep RT-PCR kit. Libraries were constructed in a second round of multiplex PCR, after which size selection and purification were performed. Sequencing of the libraries was done on an Illumina HiSeq2000 using paired-end 100 bp reads. The authors' pipeline ran thus. SOAPnuke was used to process the raw data, throwing out any read that contained adapters or uncalled bases, had a mean Phred below 15, or lacked an exact constant-primer or identifier match. COPE v1.2.5 was used to merge the high-quality paired reads, and each unique nucleotide sequence was defined as a clonotype. Clonotypes were aligned to IMGT TRBV, TRBD and TRBJ reference segments using MiTCR v1.1. Analysis was restricted to V-J combinations with a frequency above 0.0001, which covered about 99% of repertoires. The TCS score was defined as F50 (clonal expansion) divided by E x V (chaos), with BLOSUM62-based TCRdist calculated between CDR3 peptides within each V-J. Welch's t-statistics and random forest reduced fewer than 600 V-J features to about 12, which were used in a naive Bayes classifier (R e1071). Thyroid-blood repertoire similarity was quantified with the Morisita-Horn index. Starting from the raw public reads, TCRdb applied fastp trimming at Q25, assembled clones with MiXCR and retained in-frame beta chains. Records with the same CDR3 protein are collapsed into one entry carrying the most frequent genes and DNA. These V and J calls originate from TCRdb's pipeline instead of the authors' own analysis. For this sample there are hundreds of thousands of distinct CDR3 sequences; roughly 40% appear just once. The top ten constitute approximately 8.7% of the sample.

At the junction V is shortened by 5 bases and J by 2 bases, with 12 bases in between. The cysteine opens and the phenylalanine closes a CDR3 of 14 amino acids. Of all the DNA, just the CDR3 is kept, 42 bases in frame from base 1. CDR1 and CDR2, looked up from the germline V gene, are ENHRY and SYGVKD. Stable Graves' hyperthyroidism was defined as no progression to ophthalmopathy during 18 months of follow-up. Hyperthyroidism patients were newly diagnosed, with disease duration under 2 months, and aged 18 to 65 years. Patients with uncontrolled infections, other autoimmune diseases, pregnancy or lactation were excluded. Clinical symptoms, serum thyroxine and TRAb, thyroid ultrasound, and orbital computed tomography formed the basis for the diagnoses. Ficoll-Paque density gradient centrifugation was used to isolate PBMCs from about 10 ml of fresh peripheral blood. Total RNA was extracted with Trizol reagent, and quality was checked on an Agilent 2100 Bioanalyzer.

Overall study results and their limits: In cross-validation, a model built on a 13 V-J signature told ophthalmopathy apart from stable hyperthyroidism with approximately 90% sensitivity and approximately 84% specificity, and in testing the same model reached 80%/75%. Blood samples also contained most of the expanded thyroid clonotypes (frequency above 0.001), which suggests that blood repertoires may reflect thyroid immune responses. No statistical method was used to set the sample size in advance, and investigators knew the group allocation. In validation, the model predicted progression to ophthalmopathy a median of about 5.9 months before onset, with about 67% sensitivity and more than 72% specificity.

The material sequenced was blood. This receptor chain uses TRBV10-3 and TRBJ2-5; the best D guess is TRBD2, with 5 bases matching. This receptor was obtained from a man aged 18 to 35 with Graves' hyperthyroidism. The CDR3 here reads CAISNTGSQETQYF. At the DNA level, the sequence is TGTGCCATCAGTAATACGGGATCTCAAGAGACCCAGTACTTC.